The T cell receptor (beta chain) described here comes from a study of human T cells and chemical hapten exposure. Looking at the study overall: Variability of per-sample TCR yields stemmed mainly from small differences in pooled library volume.

CDR3 length: 14 amino acids. With 1 base clipped from V and 4 bases from J, the junction kept 3 bases outside the gene matches. Per germline, CDR1 SQVTM and CDR2 ANQGSEA. It was unfractionated whole blood from which total RNA was extracted. Unique molecular identifiers were affixed to discrete cDNA molecules within the library. Original methodology: There were a median of around 100,000 TCRs per sample, with a range from roughly 20,000 to 700,000. One entry per CDR3 protein, called by TCRdb with MiXCR from the reads. The V and J calls and clone size come from TCRdb's table, not from the authors' own analysis. The repertoire consists of about 120,000 distinct CDR3 sequences, with over 7% occurring once and the leading ten covering 1.4%. In its sample, this clonotype was seen many times. Its antigen is not identified. Study findings and constraints: DPC sensitization did not alter TCRs above 1 in 1000 frequency.

The chain uses TRBV29-1 and TRBJ2-7, with 11 bases matching TRBD2. Material for sequencing was whole blood. This clonotype was obtained from a human donor in good health. Some clones in this sample may be carry-over from other donors' samples. The CDR3 nucleotides read TGCAGCGTTGAAGCCGGGACTAGCGGATACGAGCAGTACTTC. Translation gives CSVEAGTSGYEQYF.